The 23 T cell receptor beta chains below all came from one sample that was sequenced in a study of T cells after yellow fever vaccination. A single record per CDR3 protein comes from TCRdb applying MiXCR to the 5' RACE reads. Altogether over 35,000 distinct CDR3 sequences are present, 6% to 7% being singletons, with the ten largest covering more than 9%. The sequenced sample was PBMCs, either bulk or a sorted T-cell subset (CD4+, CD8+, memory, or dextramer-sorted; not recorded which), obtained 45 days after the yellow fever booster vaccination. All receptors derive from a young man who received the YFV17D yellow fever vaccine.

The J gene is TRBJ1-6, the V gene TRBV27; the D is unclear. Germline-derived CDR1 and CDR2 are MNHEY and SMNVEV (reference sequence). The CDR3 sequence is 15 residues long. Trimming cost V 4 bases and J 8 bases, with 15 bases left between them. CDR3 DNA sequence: TGTGCCAGCAGTTCCCTACAAGGATGGTATTCACCCCTCCACTTT. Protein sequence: CASSSLQGWYSPLHF.

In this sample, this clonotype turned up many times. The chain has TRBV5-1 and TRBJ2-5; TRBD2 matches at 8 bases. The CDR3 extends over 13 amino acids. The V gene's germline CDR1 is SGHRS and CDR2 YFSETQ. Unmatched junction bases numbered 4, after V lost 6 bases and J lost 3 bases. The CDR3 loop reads CASNSGNEETQYF. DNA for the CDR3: TGCGCCAGCAATAGCGGGAATGAAGAGACCCAGTACTTC. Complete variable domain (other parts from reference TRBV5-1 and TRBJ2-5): KAGVTQTPRYLIKTRGQQVTLSCSPISGHRSVSWYQQTPGQGLQFLFEYFSETQRNKGNFPGRFSGRQFSNSRSEMNVSTLELGDSALYLCASNSGNEETQYFGPGTRLLVL.

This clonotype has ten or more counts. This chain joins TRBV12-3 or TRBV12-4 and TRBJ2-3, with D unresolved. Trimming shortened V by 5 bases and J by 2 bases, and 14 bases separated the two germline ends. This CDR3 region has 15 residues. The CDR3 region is CASSPILGSTDTQYF. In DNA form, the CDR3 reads TGTGCCAGCAGTCCAATACTCGGATCCACAGATACGCAGTATTTT.

CDR3 nucleotide sequence: TGTGCCAGCAGTTACTCGACCCCTGCCTACGAGCAGTACTTC. It translates to CASSYSTPAYEQYF. The chain uses TRBV6-5 and TRBJ2-7; no clear D. The CDR3 runs 14 residues. V was trimmed by 0 bases and J by 2 bases, leaving 8 bases between them. Germline V CDR1 and CDR2: MNHEY, SVGAGI.

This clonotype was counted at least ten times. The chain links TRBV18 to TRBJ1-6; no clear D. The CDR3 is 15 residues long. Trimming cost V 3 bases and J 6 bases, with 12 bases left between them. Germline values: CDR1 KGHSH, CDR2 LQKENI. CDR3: CASSPAYSSNSPLHF. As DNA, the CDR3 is TGTGCCAGCTCACCGGCCTACTCGAGTAATTCACCCCTCCACTTT.

For the CDR3, the DNA is TGCGCCAGCAGCGAATTAACCAAGGGAGATACGCAGTATTTT. It yields the protein CASSELTKGDTQYF. The V call is TRBV4-3, the J call TRBJ2-3, with D uncertain. The CDR3 has 14 residues. Per germline, CDR1 LGHNA and CDR2 YSLEER. Trimming removed 5 bases from V and 5 bases from J, with 14 bases in between.

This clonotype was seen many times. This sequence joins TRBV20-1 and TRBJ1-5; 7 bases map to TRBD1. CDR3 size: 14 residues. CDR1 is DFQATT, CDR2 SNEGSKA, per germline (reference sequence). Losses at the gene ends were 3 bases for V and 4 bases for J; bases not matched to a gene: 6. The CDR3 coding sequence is TGCAGTGCTAGTAGACAGGGCCGGAATCAGCCCCAGCATTTT. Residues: CSASRQGRNQPQHF.

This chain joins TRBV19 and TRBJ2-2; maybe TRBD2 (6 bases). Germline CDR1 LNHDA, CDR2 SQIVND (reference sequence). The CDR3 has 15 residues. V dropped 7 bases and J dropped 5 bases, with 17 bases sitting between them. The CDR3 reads CASTSGGQRTGELFF. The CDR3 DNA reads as TGTGCCAGTACCTCCGGGGGTCAGAGGACCGGGGAGCTGTTTTTT.

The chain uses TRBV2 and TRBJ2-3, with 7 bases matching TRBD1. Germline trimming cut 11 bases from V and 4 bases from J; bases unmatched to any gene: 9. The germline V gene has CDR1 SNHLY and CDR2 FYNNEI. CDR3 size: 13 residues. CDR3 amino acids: CAFSATGADTQYF. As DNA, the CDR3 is TGTGCCTTCAGTGCAACAGGGGCAGATACGCAGTATTTT.

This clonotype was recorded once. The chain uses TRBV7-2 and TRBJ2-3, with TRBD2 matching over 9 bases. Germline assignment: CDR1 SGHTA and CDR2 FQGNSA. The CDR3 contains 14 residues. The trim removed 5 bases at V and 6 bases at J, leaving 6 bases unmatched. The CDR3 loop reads CASSRLAARDTQYF. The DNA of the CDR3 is TGTGCCAGCAGCCGACTAGCGGCAAGGGATACGCAGTATTTT. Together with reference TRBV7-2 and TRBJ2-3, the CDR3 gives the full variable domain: GAGVSQSPSNKVTEKGKDVELRCDPISGHTALYWYRQSLGQGLEFLIYFQGNSAPDKSGLPSDRFSAERTGGSVSTLTIQRTQQEDSAVYLCASSRLAARDTQYFGPGTRLTVL.

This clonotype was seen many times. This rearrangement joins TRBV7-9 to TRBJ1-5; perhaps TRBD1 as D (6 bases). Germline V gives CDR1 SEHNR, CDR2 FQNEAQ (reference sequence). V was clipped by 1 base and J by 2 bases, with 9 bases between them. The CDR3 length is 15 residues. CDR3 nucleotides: TGTGCCAGCAGCTTAGGGGGGCTACGCAATCAGCCCCAGCATTTT. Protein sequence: CASSLGGLRNQPQHF.

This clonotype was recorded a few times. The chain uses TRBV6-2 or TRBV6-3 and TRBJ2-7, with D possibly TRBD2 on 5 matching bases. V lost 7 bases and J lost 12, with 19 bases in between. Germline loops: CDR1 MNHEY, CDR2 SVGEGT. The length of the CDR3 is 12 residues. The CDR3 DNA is TGTGCCAGCACCTCGTCTAAGAGCCGGGGGTACTTC. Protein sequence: CASTSSKSRGYF.

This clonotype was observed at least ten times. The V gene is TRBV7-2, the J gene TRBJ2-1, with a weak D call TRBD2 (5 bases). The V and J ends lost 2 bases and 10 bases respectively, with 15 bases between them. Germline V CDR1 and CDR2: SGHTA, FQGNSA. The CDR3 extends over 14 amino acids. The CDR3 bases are TGTGCCAGCAGCTTAACTAGTTCCCTTTGGGAGCAGTTCTTC. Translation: CASSLTSSLWEQFF.

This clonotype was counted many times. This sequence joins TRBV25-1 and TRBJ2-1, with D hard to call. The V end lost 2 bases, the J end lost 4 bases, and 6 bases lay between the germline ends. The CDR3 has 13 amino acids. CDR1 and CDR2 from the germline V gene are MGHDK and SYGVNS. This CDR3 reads CASSERQYNEQFF. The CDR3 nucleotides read TGTGCCAGCAGTGAAAGGCAGTACAATGAGCAGTTCTTC.

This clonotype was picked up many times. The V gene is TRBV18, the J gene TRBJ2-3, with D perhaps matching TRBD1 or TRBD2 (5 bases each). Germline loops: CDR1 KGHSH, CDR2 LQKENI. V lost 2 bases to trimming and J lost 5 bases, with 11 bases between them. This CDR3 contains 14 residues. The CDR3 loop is CASSPRGTGDTQYF. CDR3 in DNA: TGTGCCAGCTCACCAAGAGGGACGGGAGATACGCAGTATTTT.

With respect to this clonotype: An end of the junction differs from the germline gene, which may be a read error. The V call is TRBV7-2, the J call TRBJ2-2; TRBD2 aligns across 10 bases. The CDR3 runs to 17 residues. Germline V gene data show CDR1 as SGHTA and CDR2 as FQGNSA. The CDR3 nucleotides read TGTGCCAGCAGCGACATCGGACTAGCGGTCCCTGGGGGGGAGCTGATTTTT. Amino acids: CASSDIGLAVPGGELIF.

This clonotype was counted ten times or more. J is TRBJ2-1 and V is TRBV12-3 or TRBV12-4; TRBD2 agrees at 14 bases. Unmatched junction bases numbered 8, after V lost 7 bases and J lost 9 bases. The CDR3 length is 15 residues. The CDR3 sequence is CASTPGLAGVGEQFF. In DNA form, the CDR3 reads TGTGCCAGCACCCCGGGACTAGCGGGAGTAGGTGAGCAGTTCTTC.

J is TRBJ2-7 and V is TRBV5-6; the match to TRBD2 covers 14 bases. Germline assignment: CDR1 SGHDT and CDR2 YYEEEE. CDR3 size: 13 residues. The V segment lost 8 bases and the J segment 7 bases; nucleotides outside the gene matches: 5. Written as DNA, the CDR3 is TGTGCCAGTGGACTAGCGGGAGGAGGTGAGCAGTACTTC. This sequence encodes CASGLAGGGEQYF. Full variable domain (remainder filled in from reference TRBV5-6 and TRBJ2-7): DAGVTQSPTHLIKTRGQQVTLRCSPKSGHDTVSWYQQALGQGPQFIFQYYEEEERQRGNFPDRFSGHQFPNYSSELNVNALLLGDSALYLCASGLAGGGEQYFGPGTRLTVT.

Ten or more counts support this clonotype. For the CDR3, the DNA is TGTGCCAGCAGCTCGGATGCGGCCGGGGAGCTGTTTTTT. Translating gives CASSSDAAGELFF. The chain combines TRBV5-5 with TRBJ2-2; D gene unclear. The CDR3 covers 13 residues. The germline V and J ends were trimmed by 3 bases and 6 bases, with 9 bases remaining between them. CDR1 and CDR2 (germline): SGHKS, YYEKEE (reference sequence).

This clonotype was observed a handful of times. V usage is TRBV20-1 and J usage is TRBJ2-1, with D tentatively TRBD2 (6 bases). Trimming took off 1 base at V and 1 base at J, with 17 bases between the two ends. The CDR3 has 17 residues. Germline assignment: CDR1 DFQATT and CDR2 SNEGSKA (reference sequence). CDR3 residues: CSARGVGREVSYNEQFF. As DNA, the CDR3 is TGCAGTGCTAGAGGGGTGGGCAGGGAGGTTTCCTACAATGAGCAGTTCTTC.

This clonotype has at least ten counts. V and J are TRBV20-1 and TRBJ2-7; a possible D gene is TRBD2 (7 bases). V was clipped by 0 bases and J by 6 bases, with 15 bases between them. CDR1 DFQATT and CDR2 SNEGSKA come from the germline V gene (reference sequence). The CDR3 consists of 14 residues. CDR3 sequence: CSARDGRGGVEQYF. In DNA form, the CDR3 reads TGCAGTGCTAGAGATGGAAGGGGGGGGGTCGAGCAGTACTTC.

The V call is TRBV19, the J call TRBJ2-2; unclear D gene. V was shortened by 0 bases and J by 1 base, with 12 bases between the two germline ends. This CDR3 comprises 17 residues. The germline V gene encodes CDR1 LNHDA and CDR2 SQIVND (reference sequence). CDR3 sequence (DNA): TGTGCCAGTAGTATAGATCGAGTCAGGTTGAACACCGGGGAGCTGTTTTTT. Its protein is CASSIDRVRLNTGELFF.

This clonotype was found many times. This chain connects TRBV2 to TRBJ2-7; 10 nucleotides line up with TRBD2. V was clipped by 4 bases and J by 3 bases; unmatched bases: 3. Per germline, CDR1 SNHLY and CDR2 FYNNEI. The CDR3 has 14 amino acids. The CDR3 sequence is CASSGASGSYEQYF. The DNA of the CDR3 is TGTGCCAGCAGTGGGGCTAGCGGGAGCTACGAGCAGTACTTC.